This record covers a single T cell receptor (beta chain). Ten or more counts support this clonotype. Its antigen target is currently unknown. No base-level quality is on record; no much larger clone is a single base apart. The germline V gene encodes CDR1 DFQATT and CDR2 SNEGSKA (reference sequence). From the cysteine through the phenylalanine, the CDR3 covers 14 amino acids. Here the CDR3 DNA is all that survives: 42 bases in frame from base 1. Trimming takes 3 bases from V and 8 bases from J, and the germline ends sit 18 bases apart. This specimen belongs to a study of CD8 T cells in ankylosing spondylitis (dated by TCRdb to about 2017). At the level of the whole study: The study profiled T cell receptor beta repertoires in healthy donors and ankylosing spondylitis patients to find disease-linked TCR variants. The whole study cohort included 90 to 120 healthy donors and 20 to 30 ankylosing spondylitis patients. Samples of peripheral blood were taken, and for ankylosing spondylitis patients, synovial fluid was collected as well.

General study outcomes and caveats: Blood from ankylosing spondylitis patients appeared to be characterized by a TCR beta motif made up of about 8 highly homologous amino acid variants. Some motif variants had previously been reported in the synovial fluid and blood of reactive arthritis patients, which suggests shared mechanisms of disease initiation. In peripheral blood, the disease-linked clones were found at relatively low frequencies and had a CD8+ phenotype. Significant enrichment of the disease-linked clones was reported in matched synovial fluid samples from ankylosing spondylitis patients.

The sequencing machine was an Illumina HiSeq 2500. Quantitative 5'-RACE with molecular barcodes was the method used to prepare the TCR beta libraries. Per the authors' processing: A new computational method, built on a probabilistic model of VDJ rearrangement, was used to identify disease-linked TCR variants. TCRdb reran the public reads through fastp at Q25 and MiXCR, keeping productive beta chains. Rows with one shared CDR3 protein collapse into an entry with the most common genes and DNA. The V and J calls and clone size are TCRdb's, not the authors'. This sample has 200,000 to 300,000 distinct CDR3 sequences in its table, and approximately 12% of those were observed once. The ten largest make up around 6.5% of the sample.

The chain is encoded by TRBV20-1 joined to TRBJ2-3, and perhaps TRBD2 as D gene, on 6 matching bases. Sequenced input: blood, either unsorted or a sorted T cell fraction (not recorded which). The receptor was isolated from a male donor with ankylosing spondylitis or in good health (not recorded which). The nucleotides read TGCAGTGCTAGCATCGGGAGAGTTGTCTCTACGCAGTATTTT. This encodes CSASIGRVVSTQYF.